The source of this TCR beta chain is a study of T-cell memory formation after mild COVID-19. Trimming at V came to 8 bases and at J to 4 bases, leaving 4 bases not matched to a gene. Germline V gives CDR1 SNHLY, CDR2 FYNNEI. The CDR3 contains 12 residues. TCRdb passed the 5' RACE reads through MiXCR, listing each CDR3 protein once. Of about 340,000 distinct CDR3 sequences in the sample, around 15% were seen once. Study-level findings and limits: CD4/CD8 balance characterized clones contracting day 15 to 85, and CD4+ skew characterized later expanders.

This clonotype was counted a few times. As yet, its antigen is unknown. This TCR was recovered from a man aged 18 to 30 who had mild COVID-19 (a few samples of this study predate the infection). Cell type and time point are not known. The chain uses TRBV2 and TRBJ2-5, with 7 bases aligning to TRBD2. Sequenced input: PBMCs or a T cell subset sorted from them (not recorded which). The CDR3 DNA reads TGTGCCAGCCGACTAGCCGGAGAGACCCAGTACTTC. This translates into CASRLAGETQYF.